The 21 T cell receptor beta chains below all came from one sample that was sequenced in a study of prognosis after radiotherapy for stage I lung cancer. Two-round multiplex PCR, the amplification method, yielded TCR beta CDR3 from genomic DNA. The authors ran first-round PCR with primers specific to each TRBV and TRBJ gene. TCRdb used MiXCR to reprocess the multiplex PCR reads, holding one entry per CDR3 protein. The sample includes about 26,000 distinct CDR3 sequences, about 32% of them seen just once. Here the sequenced sample was PBMCs, taken before or after stereotactic body radiation therapy (not recorded which). These receptors all stem from a donor at least 50 years old with non-small cell lung cancer.

This clonotype has at least ten counts. V usage is TRBV11-3 and J usage is TRBJ2-3, with D hard to call. Per germline, CDR1 SGHNT and CDR2 YENEEA. The V end lost 5 bases, the J end lost 6 bases, and 21 bases lay between the germline ends. The CDR3 length is 16 residues. The CDR3, as DNA: TGTGCCAGCAGCGCCAACATTGGAGATAAGTCGGATACGCAGTATTTT. The encoded protein is CASSANIGDKSDTQYF.

Many counts were recorded for this clonotype. V is TRBV2 and J is TRBJ2-1; perhaps TRBD2 as D (5 bases). The CDR3 consists of 13 residues. The V gene lost 3 bases and the J gene lost 12 bases, with 15 bases spanning the gap. The germline CDR1 and CDR2 sequences are SNHLY and FYNNEI. CDR3 sequence: CASSEALRVAQFF. The CDR3 region has the DNA TGTGCCAGCAGTGAGGCCCTGAGGGTAGCGCAGTTCTTC.

This clonotype was seen at least ten times. The V and J genes are TRBV2 and TRBJ2-5; 7 nucleotides line up with TRBD1. V gave up 5 bases and J gave up 1 base; unmatched junction bases: 4. The germline V gene encodes CDR1 SNHLY and CDR2 FYNNEI. CDR3 length equals 14 residues. This CDR3 reads CASSQQGFQETQYF. In nucleotides, the CDR3 is TGTGCCAGCAGTCAACAGGGGTTCCAAGAGACCCAGTACTTC.

This clonotype was picked up many times. This chain links TRBV5-1 with TRBJ1-6; D remains ambiguous. Trimming removed 9 bases from V and 8 bases from J, with 18 bases in between. Germline V gene data show CDR1 as SGHRS and CDR2 as YFSETQ. The CDR3 has 14 amino acids. For the CDR3, the DNA is TGCGCCACTTCCCTGGGGAGCGGGGATTCACCCCTCCACTTT. Translated, it gives CATSLGSGDSPLHF. Supplemented by reference TRBV5-1 and TRBJ1-6, the full variable domain reads KAGVTQTPRYLIKTRGQQVTLSCSPISGHRSVSWYQQTPGQGLQFLFEYFSETQRNKGNFPGRFSGRQFSNSRSEMNVSTLELGDSALYLCATSLGSGDSPLHFGNGTRLTVT.

As for this clonotype: A much larger clone lies one base from this, so it may be a read error. This chain joins TRBV6-1 and TRBJ2-3; tentative D call: TRBD1 (5 bases). This CDR3 has 13 amino acids. Per the germline V gene, CDR1 is MNHNS and CDR2 is SASEGT. CDR3 bases: TGTGCCAGCAGTGAAACCTTCACAGGTACGCAGTATTTT. This encodes CASSETFTGTQYF.

This clonotype was counted many times. V and J are TRBV7-3 and TRBJ1-6, with D unclear. Trimming removed 2 bases at V and 7 bases at J, with 6 bases between. The germline gives CDR1 SGHTA, CDR2 FQGTGA. CDR3 length: 13 residues. CDR3 sequence (DNA): TGTGCCAGCAGCTTACAGAAGAATTCACCCCTCCACTTT. It is translated as CASSLQKNSPLHF.

This clonotype was recorded many times. This chain links TRBV7-9 with TRBJ1-6, with D perhaps matching TRBD1 (5 bases). The ends were cut back, 0 bases at V and 4 bases at J, with 10 bases in the middle. This CDR3 is built from 16 residues. Germline lookup yields CDR1 SEHNR and CDR2 FQNEAQ (reference sequence). The CDR3 sequence is CASSLAGDGYNSPLHF. The CDR3 nucleotides read TGTGCCAGCAGCTTAGCCGGGGACGGATATAATTCACCCCTCCACTTT.

This clonotype has at least ten counts. The gene calls are TRBV18 and TRBJ1-4; no reliable D call. The germline V gene encodes CDR1 KGHSH and CDR2 LQKENI. The CDR3 extends over 14 amino acids. V gave up 4 bases and J gave up 8 bases, with 14 bases separating them. Written as DNA, the CDR3 is TGTGCCAGCTCACGCCGGATCGGCGGGGAAAAACTGTTTTTT. As protein: CASSRRIGGEKLFF.

This clonotype was recorded at least ten times. The J gene is TRBJ2-1, the V gene TRBV5-1; D gene ambiguous. Germline assignment: CDR1 SGHRS and CDR2 YFSETQ. The ends were cut back, 6 bases at V and 4 bases at J, with 11 bases in the middle. This CDR3 region has 13 residues. DNA for the CDR3: TGCGCCAGCACCGAGGACGGATACAATGAGCAGTTCTTC. Its translation is CASTEDGYNEQFF.

This clonotype was detected ten times or more. The chain links TRBV15 to TRBJ2-3; the D is unclear. The ends were cut back, 0 bases at V and 5 bases at J, with 6 bases in the middle. The CDR3 is made up of 13 amino acids. Germline CDR1 LNHNV, CDR2 YYDKDF (reference sequence). The CDR3 bases are TGTGCCACCAGCAGAGATTGGGGAGATACGCAGTATTTT. Translating it yields CATSRDWGDTQYF.

By share of the sample, this clonotype is medium-sized. This chain joins TRBV12-3 or TRBV12-4 and TRBJ1-3; tentative D call: TRBD1 (5 bases). V was cut by 3 bases and J by 5 bases, with 11 bases left in between. The CDR3 contains 14 residues. CDR3 in DNA: TGTGCCAGCAGTTTGGGGGGATTGAGAAACACCATATATTTT. Residues: CASSLGGLRNTIYF.

V usage is TRBV12-3 or TRBV12-4 and J usage is TRBJ2-2, with a tentative D call TRBD2 (5 bases). This CDR3 spans 15 amino acids. The germline V and J ends were trimmed by 6 bases and 7 bases, with 18 bases remaining between them. CDR3 protein: CASSQDTQAGGELFF. In nucleotides, the CDR3 is TGTGCCAGCAGCCAAGATACCCAGGCGGGCGGGGAGCTGTTTTTT.

This clonotype came up many times. V usage is TRBV28 and J usage is TRBJ2-5; TRBD2 might be the D (5 bases). The CDR3 contains 14 residues. V dropped 5 bases and J dropped 5 bases, with 15 bases sitting between them. Germline V gives CDR1 MDHEN, CDR2 SYDVKM. CDR3 nucleotide sequence: TGTGCCAGCAGTCCTCCCCGGGGTTTCGAGACCCAGTACTTC. This translates into CASSPPRGFETQYF.

This clonotype was counted many times. The CDR3 DNA follows: TGTGCCAGCAGCTTGGGTGGGGGGCGGGCCAATGAGCAGTTCTTC. Translated, it gives CASSLGGGRANEQFF. The rearrangement uses TRBV7-9 and TRBJ2-1; D may be TRBD1 or TRBD2 (6 bases each). Trimming shortened V by 3 bases and J by 6 bases, and 15 bases separated the two germline ends. Per germline, CDR1 SEHNR and CDR2 FQNEAQ (reference sequence). The CDR3 loop spans 15 amino acids.

In this sample, this clonotype turned up many times. The chain uses TRBV12-3 or TRBV12-4 and TRBJ2-1, with TRBD1 matching over 7 bases. The V gene end was trimmed by 7 bases and the J gene end by 5 bases; junction bases not matched to a gene: 5. The CDR3 is made up of 13 amino acids. The CDR3 DNA is TGTGCCAGCACCAGGGACAGAAACAATGAGCAGTTCTTC. Translated: CASTRDRNNEQFF.

The chain is built from TRBV11-2 and TRBJ1-6; TRBD1 matches at 7 bases. CDR3 length: 15 amino acids. The J segment lost 9 bases and the V segment lost 5 bases, leaving 10 bases of the junction unmatched. Per the germline V gene, CDR1 is SGHAT and CDR2 is FQNNGV. The CDR3 DNA is TGTGCCAGCAGCCCAGGACAGGTGGACGCTTCACCCCTCCACTTT. Protein sequence: CASSPGQVDASPLHF.

This clonotype came up many times. This chain links TRBV9 with TRBJ2-5; TRBD2 matches at 7 bases. The CDR3 contains 16 residues. J was trimmed by 0 bases and V by 5 bases; bases with no gene match: 10. The germline V gene has CDR1 SGDLS and CDR2 YYNGEE. CDR3 nucleotides: TGTGCCAGCAGTGCTAGCGGAAACAATTACCAAGAGACCCAGTACTTC. Protein product: CASSASGNNYQETQYF.

V usage is TRBV25-1 and J usage is TRBJ2-7; 7 bases fit TRBD2. CDR1 and CDR2 from the germline V gene are MGHDK and SYGVNS. The CDR3 consists of 16 residues. After removal of 4 bases from V and 4 bases from J, the junction contained 13 bases not matched to a gene. The CDR3 reads CASSVPRQSGKYEQYF. The CDR3 coding sequence is TGTGCCAGCAGTGTTCCCCGCCAGAGCGGGAAGTACGAGCAGTACTTC.

This clonotype was observed many times. This rearrangement joins TRBV3-1 to TRBJ1-2, with D unresolved. The V end was cut by 1 base, the J end by 0 bases, with 6 bases between. The CDR3 has 14 amino acids. From germline, CDR1 is LGHDT and CDR2 YNNKEL (reference sequence). The CDR3 DNA is TGTGCCAGCAGCCAAGGCCAGACTAACTATGGCTACACCTTC. It specifies CASSQGQTNYGYTF.

This clonotype was detected many times. J is TRBJ2-5 and V is TRBV3-1; possibly TRBD1 for D (6 bases). The CDR3 loop spans 15 amino acids. Looked up from germline, CDR1 is LGHDT and CDR2 is YNNKEL (reference sequence). V lost 1 base, J lost 7 bases, and 16 bases lay in between. CDR3 loop: CASSQATGSWGTQYF. In nucleotides, the CDR3 is TGTGCCAGCAGCCAAGCTACAGGGAGTTGGGGGACCCAGTACTTC.

This clonotype was counted a few times. With a far larger clone one base away, a read error is the likely cause. The V and J genes are TRBV6-2 or TRBV6-3 and TRBJ1-2; D not certain. The ends were cut back, 5 bases at V and 8 bases at J, with 18 bases in the middle. The CDR3 loop spans 14 amino acids. The germline V gene encodes CDR1 MNHEY and CDR2 SVGEGT. The CDR3, as DNA: TGTGCCAGCAGTGAAACAACAGTCCAAAGGGGCTACACCTTC. Translation: CASSETTVQRGYTF.